Described below is a single T cell receptor beta chain sequence and its context. It has no known antigen specificity. No base qualities exist here, and no much larger clone lies one base off it. The data are from a study of T cell responses to AZD1222 COVID-19 vaccine (dated by TCRdb to about 2021). Regarding the complete study: A total of about 250 trial participants underwent TCR sequencing, of whom under 220 had received two doses of AZD1222 and 26 had received two doses of the MenACWY control vaccine. Trial participants were enrolled by age into subgroups of 18-55, 56-69 and 70-plus years, and around 140, 26 and 57 TCR-sequenced participants, respectively, were included in these subgroups. Broad study findings and their caveats: CD4 TCRs associated with the vaccine covered the entire spike protein, and the dominant responses were in regions 160-218 and 743-854. After two AZD1222 doses, both the breadth and the depth of spike-specific TCRs were significantly higher than at day 0 and than in MenACWY recipients. No day 14 peak-response samples were available, so repertoires were characterized only after the peak T cell response. Most participants were white British and females outnumbered males, and the authors suggested that clonal diversity may have been underestimated. Only five to seven AZD1222 recipients were SARS-CoV-2 seropositive at baseline, limiting conclusions about previously exposed vaccinees. Reportedly, close to half of the unique spike-specific TCRs recognized epitopes lying outside the regions that are mutated in the B.1.351 and B.1.1.7 variants. The 56-69-year group was small, and its depth increase did not reach significance, likely because of low power.

From a lookup of the germline V gene (reference sequence), CDR1 and CDR2 are PRHDT and FYEKMQ. The CDR3 has 20 amino acids, counting the end cysteine and phenylalanine. The sequence is cut down to CDR3 DNA, 60 bases in frame from base 1. V is trimmed back by 5 bases and J by 0 bases, and the junction contains 12 bases that no gene match accounts for. Taken with the paper, the label for time point translates to: baseline before first vaccination. The treatment or condition label, read with the paper, signifies: meningococcal conjugate vaccine given as trial control. Samples from vaccinated people were obtained from the UK trials COV001 and COV002, which included a single-blind randomized controlled phase 2/3 trial of AZD1222 (ChAdOx1 nCoV-19) in healthy adults. Trial participant PBMC samples were collected at day 0 and day 28 after the second dose for TCRbeta chain sequencing. The CDR3 regions of human TCRbeta chains were analyzed by immunosequencing. Per the source publication's procedure: Repertoire TCRs were checked for matches against a reference library of SARS-CoV-2-specific TCRs that had been generated using the MIRA antigen-specificity platform. Breadth was defined as the fraction of unique TCRs that were SARS-CoV-2-associated. Depth was defined as the fraction of total T cells that were SARS-CoV-2-associated. Each spike-specific TCR was assigned to its reactive spike region and to a CD4 or CD8 class using the MIRA data. Log10-transformed breadth and depth values were compared by one-way ANOVA with Sidak's multiple comparisons tests. In its TCRdb copy, this immuneACCESS table keeps in-frame sequences only and misses some clones. Where compared with another copy, unresolved V genes explain less than half of these, and the others have no known cause. The V and J calls and the clone size are those of that table, but D and trimming were determined from the DNA. The sample table lists about 200,000 clones, 90% to 95% of them with a count of one. The top ten constitute roughly 1% of the sample.

The TCR originated in an adult in good health. This receptor chain uses TRBV13 and TRBJ1-6; the central 11 bases match TRBD1. The sample here was peripheral blood, taken on day 0 of MenACWY control vaccination. The nucleotide sequence is given as TGTGCCAGCAGCGACCGAATGGGACAGGGGGGTAGCTCCTATAATTCACCCCTCCACTTT. It is translated as CASSDRMGQGGSSYNSPLHF.